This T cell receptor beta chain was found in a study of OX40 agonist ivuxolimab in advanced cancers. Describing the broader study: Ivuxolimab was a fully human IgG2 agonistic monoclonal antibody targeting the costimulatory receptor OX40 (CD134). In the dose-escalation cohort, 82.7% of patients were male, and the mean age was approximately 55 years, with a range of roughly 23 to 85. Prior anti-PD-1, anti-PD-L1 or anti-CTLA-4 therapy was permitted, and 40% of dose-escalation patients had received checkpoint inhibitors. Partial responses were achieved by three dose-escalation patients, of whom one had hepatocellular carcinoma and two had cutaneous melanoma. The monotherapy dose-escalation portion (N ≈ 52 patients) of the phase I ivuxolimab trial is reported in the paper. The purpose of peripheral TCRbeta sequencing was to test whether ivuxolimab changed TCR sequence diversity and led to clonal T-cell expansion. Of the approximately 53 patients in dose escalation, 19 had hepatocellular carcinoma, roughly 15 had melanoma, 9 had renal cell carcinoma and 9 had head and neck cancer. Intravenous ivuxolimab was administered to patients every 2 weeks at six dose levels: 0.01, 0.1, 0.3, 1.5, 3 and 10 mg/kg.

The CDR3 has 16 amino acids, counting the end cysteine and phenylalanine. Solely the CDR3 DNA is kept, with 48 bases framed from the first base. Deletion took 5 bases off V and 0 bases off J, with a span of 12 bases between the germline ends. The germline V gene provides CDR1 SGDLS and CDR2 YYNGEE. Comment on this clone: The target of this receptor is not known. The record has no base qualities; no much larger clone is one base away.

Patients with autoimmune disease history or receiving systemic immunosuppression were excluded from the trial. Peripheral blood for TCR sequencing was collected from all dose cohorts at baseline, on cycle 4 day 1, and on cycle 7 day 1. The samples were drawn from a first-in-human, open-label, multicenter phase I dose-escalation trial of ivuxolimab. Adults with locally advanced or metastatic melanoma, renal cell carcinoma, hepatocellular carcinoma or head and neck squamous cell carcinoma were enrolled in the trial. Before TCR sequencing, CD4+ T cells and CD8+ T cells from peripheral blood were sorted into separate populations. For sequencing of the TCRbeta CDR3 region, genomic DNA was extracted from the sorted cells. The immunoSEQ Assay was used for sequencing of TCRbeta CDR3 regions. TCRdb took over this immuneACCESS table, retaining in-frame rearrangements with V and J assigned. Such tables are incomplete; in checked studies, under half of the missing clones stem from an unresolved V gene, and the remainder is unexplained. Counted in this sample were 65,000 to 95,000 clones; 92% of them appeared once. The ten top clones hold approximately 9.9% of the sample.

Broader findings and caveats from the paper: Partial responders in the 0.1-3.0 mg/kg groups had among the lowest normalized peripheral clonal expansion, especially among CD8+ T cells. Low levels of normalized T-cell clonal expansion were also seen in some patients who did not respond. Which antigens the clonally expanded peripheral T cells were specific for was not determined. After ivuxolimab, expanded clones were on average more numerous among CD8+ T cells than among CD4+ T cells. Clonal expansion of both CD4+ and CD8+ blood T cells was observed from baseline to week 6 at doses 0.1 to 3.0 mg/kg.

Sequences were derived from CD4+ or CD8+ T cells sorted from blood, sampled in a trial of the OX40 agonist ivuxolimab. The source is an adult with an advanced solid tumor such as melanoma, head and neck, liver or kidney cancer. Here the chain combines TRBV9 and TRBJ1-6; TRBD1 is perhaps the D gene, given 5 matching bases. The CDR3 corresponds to CASSSGRSSYNSPLHF. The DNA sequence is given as TGTGCCAGCAGTTCGGGGCGGAGCTCCTATAATTCACCCCTCCACTTT.